This T cell receptor (beta chain) was sequenced during a study of vaccination effects on CD4 cells after COVID-19. Study-wide context: Of the BNT162b2 and mRNA-1273 vaccines, participants received two doses of one or the other.

Study conclusions and caveats: In the late period after vaccination, infection- and vaccine-induced clones contracted markedly.

ViraFEST used viral peptide pools to expand antigen-specific CD4+ T cells before sequencing. The authors isolated CD4+ T cells after around 9 days of culture. This individual contracted SARS-CoV-2 between March and December 2020, as verified by PCR. Cultures used 2 million or so PBMC per well, 9 to 10 IU/ml IL-2 and approximately 10 ug/ml peptides. A half-medium replacement with IL-2 medium was carried out on days 3 and 7. Germline V gives CDR1 SGHTA, CDR2 FQGTGA. V gave up 1 base and J gave up 10 bases, with 14 bases separating them. There are 15 residues in the CDR3. Concerning this clone itself: Its specificity is not known.

TCRdb keeps only in-frame clones here, not all; method: immunoSEQ multiplex PCR. Of 35,000 to 55,000 clones in the sample, approximately 81% are singletons; the top ten hold approximately 29%. The chain links TRBV7-3 to TRBJ1-6, with D perhaps TRBD1 (5 bases). The source of this sequence is a human donor who had a prior SARS-CoV-2 infection. The source was CD4+ T cells from PBMCs cultured with a peptide pool, collected before COVID-19 vaccination. The DNA of the CDR3 is TGTGCCAGCAGCTTAAGTCCGGGGGGTAGATCACCCCTCCACTTT. This codes for CASSLSPGGRSPLHF.